This entry is about one TCR beta chain. The table came from immunoSEQ multiplex PCR; TCRdb's copy has only in-frame clones and leaves some out. The profile covers more than 100,000 clones, with about 91% appearing a single time and about 3.2% taken by the ten largest. The data are from a study of control samples from healthy donors and cancer patients. The specimen sequenced was blood. The clonotype comes from a man aged 35 to 55 in good health.

The CDR3 loop reads CASSRRPEDEQYF. The CDR3 DNA is TGCGCCAGCAGCCGACGGCCCGAGGACGAGCAGTACTTC. V and J are TRBV4-3 and TRBJ2-7; no clear D gene. The CDR3 extends over 13 amino acids. Germline CDR1 and CDR2: LGHNA and YSLEER. V lost 4 bases and J 5 bases, leaving 12 bases between the germline ends.